The TCR beta chain under discussion was sequenced for a study of cytomegalovirus exposure and HLA in healthy donors listed by TCRdb under 2017. Study-level background: According to a later analysis, the approximately 120 validation repertoires were produced on the same platform as the approximately 600 repertoires of the first cohort. The study aimed to test whether signatures of past pathogen exposure could be identified by cataloging public T cell receptors. A separate validation cohort of approximately 120 different subjects was used in addition to the roughly 640-subject first cohort. The study combined high-throughput TCR immunosequencing, statistical association of individual TCRs with disease status, and machine learning to predict cytomegalovirus infection status.

Points on this clone: Its cognate antigen has yet to be identified. No much larger clone is present one base from it, and per-base qualities are unavailable.

Donors formed part of the validation cohort, which comprised over a hundred subjects and was distinct from the first cohort of under 850 subjects. Study-wide findings and limitations: The study gave a list of about 170 TCR beta chains associated with cytomegalovirus. The classifier was reported to diagnose cytomegalovirus status with high specificity and sensitivity in both the original cohort and the validation cohort. Subsequent analysis determined that TCRs grouped into clusters in the first cohort also showed a tendency toward co-occurrence across the roughly 120 validation repertoires, and 94% of cluster scores exceeded 0. According to the authors, the approach could potentially be generalized to other disease states and immunological phenotypes. Across donors, most TCR sequences were observed very rarely, whereas some public TCRs were present in many individuals. Three of the identified cytomegalovirus-associated TCR beta chains were confirmed in vitro to be specific for cytomegalovirus antigens. All 120 or so repertoires were used to score co-occurrence in the validation cohort in a later analysis, because that analysis had no HLA typing for the cohort.

Receptor amplification or capture employed the immunoSEQ multiplex PCR assay. Processing in the source paper ran as follows. To diagnose cytomegalovirus status from the catalog of TCR beta chain sequences, a statistical classification framework was built. TCRdb provides this immuneACCESS table in a form limited to in-frame rearrangements. Some clones are lacking; in checked studies, under half of them reflect an unresolved V gene, and why the rest are absent is not known. From that table come the V and J calls and clone size; the DNA was used to work out D and trimming. The sample yields some 320,000 clones; 87% were counted once. The top ten constitute 1% to 1.5% of the sample. The sequenced sample consisted of PBMCs. The receptor was derived from a woman aged 25 to 45 in good health and CMV-seropositive.

CDR3 protein: CASSRPASGSGANVLTF. The DNA sequence reads TGTGCCAGCTCACGGCCCGCTAGCGGGTCTGGGGCCAACGTCCTGACTTTC. The chain uses TRBV18 and TRBJ2-6, with 8 middle bases fitting TRBD2. Germline trimming: 4 bases from V, 1 base from J; junction bases outside gene matches: 6. From the cysteine through the phenylalanine, the CDR3 covers 17 amino acids. Of all the DNA, just the CDR3 is kept, 51 bases in frame from base 1. Per the germline V gene, KGHSH is the CDR1 and LQKENI is the CDR2.